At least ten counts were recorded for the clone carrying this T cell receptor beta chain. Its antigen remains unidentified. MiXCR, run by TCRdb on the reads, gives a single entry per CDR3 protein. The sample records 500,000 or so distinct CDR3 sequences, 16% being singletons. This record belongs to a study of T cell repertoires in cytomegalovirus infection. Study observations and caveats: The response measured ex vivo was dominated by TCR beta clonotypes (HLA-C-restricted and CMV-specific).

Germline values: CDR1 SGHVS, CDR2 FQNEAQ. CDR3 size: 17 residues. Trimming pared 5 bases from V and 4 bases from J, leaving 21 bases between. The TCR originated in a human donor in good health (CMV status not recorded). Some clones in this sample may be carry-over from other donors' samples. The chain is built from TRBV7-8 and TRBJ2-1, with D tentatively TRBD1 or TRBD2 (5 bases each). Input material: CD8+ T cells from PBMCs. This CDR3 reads CASSTLRRGTIYNEQFF. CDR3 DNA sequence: TGTGCCAGCAGCACCCTCCGCCGGGGCACAATTTACAATGAGCAGTTCTTC.